This record concerns one TCR beta chain sequence. Primers targeting TRAV and TRBV primed first-strand cDNA, covering alpha and beta chains. Amplification, which lasted 20 to 25 PCR cycles, used a constant-region primer and V-primer adapter to amplify TCRs. Via MiXCR, TCRdb re-called the reads, giving one row per CDR3 protein. The sample lists some 71,000 distinct CDR3 sequences, around 30% seen once, with 11% in the top ten. The entry originates in a study of low-dose radiotherapy and immunotherapy resistance in tumors. Study overall: A dose of 0.5 Gy per fraction was delivered to Cohort 1 every 2 weeks, for a total of 6.5 Gy. Cohort 2 patients were irradiated with 1 Gy every two weeks, reaching 13 Gy over 26 weeks.

Time point given: before trial treatment. V was pared by 4 bases and J by 9 bases, with 8 bases of the junction left unmatched. The CDR3 covers 14 residues. Germline loops: CDR1 MDHEN, CDR2 SYDVKM. This sample comprised PBMCs, obtained before treatment. The receptor's source is a female donor with ovarian cancer. V is TRBV28 and J is TRBJ2-7; 11 positions match TRBD2. The CDR3 bases are TGTGCCAGCAGTTCCTTTAGCGGGAGGGGGCGGCAGTACTTC. Translated, it gives CASSSFSGRGRQYF.